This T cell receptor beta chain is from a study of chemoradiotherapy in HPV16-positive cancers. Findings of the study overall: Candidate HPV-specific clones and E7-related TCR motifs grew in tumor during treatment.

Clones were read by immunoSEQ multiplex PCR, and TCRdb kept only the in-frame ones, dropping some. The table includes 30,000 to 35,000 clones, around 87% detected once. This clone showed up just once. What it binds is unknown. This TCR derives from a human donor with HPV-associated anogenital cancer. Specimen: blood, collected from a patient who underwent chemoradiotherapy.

The CDR3 reads CASTGQAAGELFF. Written as DNA, the CDR3 is TGTGCCAGCACCGGTCAGGCCGCCGGGGAGCTGTTTTTT. The gene calls are TRBV14 and TRBJ2-2; no clear D gene. V was cut by 7 bases and J by 6 bases, with 12 bases left in between. The germline CDR1 and CDR2 sequences are SGHDN and FVKESK. This CDR3 is built from 13 residues. The full variable domain, with the rest looked up from reference TRBV14 and TRBJ2-2, is EAGVTQFPSHSVIEKGQTVTLRCDPISGHDNLYWYRRVMGKEIKFLLHFVKESKQDESGMPNNRFLAERTGGTYSTLKVQPAELEDSGVYFCASTGQAAGELFFGEGSRLTVL.